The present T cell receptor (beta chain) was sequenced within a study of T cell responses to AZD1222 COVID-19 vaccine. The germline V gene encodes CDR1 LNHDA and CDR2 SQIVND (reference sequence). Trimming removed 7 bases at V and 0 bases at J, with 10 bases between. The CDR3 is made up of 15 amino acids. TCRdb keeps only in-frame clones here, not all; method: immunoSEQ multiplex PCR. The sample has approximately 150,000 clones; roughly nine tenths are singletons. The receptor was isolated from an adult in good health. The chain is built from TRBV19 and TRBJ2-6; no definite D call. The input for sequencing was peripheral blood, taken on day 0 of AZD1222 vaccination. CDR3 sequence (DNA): TGTGCCAGTATGTTCGGCAGCTCTGGGGCCAACGTCCTGACTTTC. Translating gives CASMFGSSGANVLTF.